The clone carrying this T cell receptor beta chain showed up just a few times. At the survey level, the v3.0 immunoSEQ assay was run. TCRdb's table, derived via immunoSEQ multiplex PCR, lists solely in-frame clones and lacks some. The sample lists some 23,000 clones, around nine tenths occurring once. The sample originates from a study of long-term antiretroviral therapy in people with HIV. The sequencing used unsorted PBMCs, collected more than 4.3 years after starting antiretroviral therapy. The TCR sequence derives from a man aged 25 to 45 with HIV.

This CDR3 is CASSVAGELFF. The CDR3 DNA is TGTGCCAGCAGCGTAGCCGGGGAGCTGTTTTTT. The chain couples TRBV9 to TRBJ2-2; D uncertain. Germline V lookup: CDR1 SGDLS, CDR2 YYNGEE. The CDR3 length is 11 residues. With 0 bases removed from V and 6 bases from J, the gap between germline ends came to 0 bases.